This T cell receptor beta chain was obtained from a study of blood T cell repertoires in COVID-19. Overall study context: Sources were T cells, B-cell-depleted T cells, or PBMCs; the material itself was cDNA or gDNA.

The repertoire was sequenced with immunoSEQ multiplex PCR; TCRdb's copy has only in-frame clones and lacks some. Of approximately 110,000 clones in the sample, approximately 90% were seen once. From germline, CDR1 is SNHLY and CDR2 FYNNEI. V gave up 11 bases and J gave up 1 base, with 14 bases separating them. The CDR3 is made up of 13 amino acids. The chain joins TRBV2 to TRBJ1-1; a possible D gene is TRBD1 (5 bases). This sequence was found in an elderly woman with acute or convalescent COVID-19. Sample: peripheral blood. The CDR3 nucleotides read TGTGCCGGAAGGGGACTCCAGAACACTGAAGCTTTCTTT. Protein: CAGRGLQNTEAFF.